This TCR beta chain was sequenced during a study of long-term antiretroviral therapy in people with HIV. This CDR3 is 17 amino acids long. V was trimmed by 2 bases and J by 4 bases, leaving 16 bases between them. CDR1 SGDLS and CDR2 YYNGEE come from the germline V gene. Sequencing used immunoSEQ v3.0 at survey level. Assay used: immunoSEQ multiplex PCR; TCRdb lists only in-frame clones, some missing. The repertoire includes roughly 16,000 clones, approximately 95% of them detected once, and 1.4% sits in the top ten. The source material was unsorted PBMCs, sampled less than 12 years after starting antiretroviral therapy. The sequence was collected from a man under 40 with HIV. This chain joins TRBV9 and TRBJ2-6; tentative D call: TRBD2 (5 bases). Written as DNA, the CDR3 is TGTGCCAGCAGCGTGTCGGGAACCTCTTCAGGGGCCAACGTCCTGACTTTC. It codes for CASSVSGTSSGANVLTF.